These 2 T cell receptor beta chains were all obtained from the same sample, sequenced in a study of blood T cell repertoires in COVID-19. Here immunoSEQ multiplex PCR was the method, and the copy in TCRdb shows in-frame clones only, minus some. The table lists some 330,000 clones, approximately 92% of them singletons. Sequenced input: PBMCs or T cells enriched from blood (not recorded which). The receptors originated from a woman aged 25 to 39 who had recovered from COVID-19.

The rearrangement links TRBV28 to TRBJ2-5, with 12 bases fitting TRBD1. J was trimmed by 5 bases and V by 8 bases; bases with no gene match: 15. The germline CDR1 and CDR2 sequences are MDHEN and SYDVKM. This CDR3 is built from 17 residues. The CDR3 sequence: CASSRSGQGAFRETQYF. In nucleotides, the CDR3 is TGTGCCAGCTCTCGGTCGGGACAGGGGGCTTTTCGGGAGACCCAGTACTTC.

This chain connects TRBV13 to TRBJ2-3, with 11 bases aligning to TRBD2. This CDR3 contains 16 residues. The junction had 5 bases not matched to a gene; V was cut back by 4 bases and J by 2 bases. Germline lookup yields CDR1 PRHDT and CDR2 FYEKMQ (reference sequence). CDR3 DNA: TGTGCCAGCAGCTCCGGGACTAGCGGCCACACAGATACGCAGTATTTT. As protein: CASSSGTSGHTDTQYF.